This T cell receptor beta chain was documented in a study of blood T cell repertoires in COVID-19. Sequencing used immunoSEQ multiplex PCR; TCRdb keeps in-frame clones, though not all of them. The data show over 300,000 clones, with 70% to 90% seen just once and about 2% held by the top ten. The sequence derives from a man aged 25-40 years who had recovered from COVID-19. Sequencing used PBMCs or T cells enriched from blood (not recorded which).

CDR3 loop: CASSTHRSTEAFF. For the CDR3, the DNA is TGTGCCAGCAGTACCCACAGGTCCACTGAAGCTTTCTTT. The chain combines TRBV2 with TRBJ1-1; tentatively, D is TRBD1 (5 bases). The length of the CDR3 is 13 residues. Germline V CDR1 and CDR2: SNHLY, FYNNEI. The V gene lost 5 bases and the J gene lost 4 bases, with 11 bases spanning the gap.